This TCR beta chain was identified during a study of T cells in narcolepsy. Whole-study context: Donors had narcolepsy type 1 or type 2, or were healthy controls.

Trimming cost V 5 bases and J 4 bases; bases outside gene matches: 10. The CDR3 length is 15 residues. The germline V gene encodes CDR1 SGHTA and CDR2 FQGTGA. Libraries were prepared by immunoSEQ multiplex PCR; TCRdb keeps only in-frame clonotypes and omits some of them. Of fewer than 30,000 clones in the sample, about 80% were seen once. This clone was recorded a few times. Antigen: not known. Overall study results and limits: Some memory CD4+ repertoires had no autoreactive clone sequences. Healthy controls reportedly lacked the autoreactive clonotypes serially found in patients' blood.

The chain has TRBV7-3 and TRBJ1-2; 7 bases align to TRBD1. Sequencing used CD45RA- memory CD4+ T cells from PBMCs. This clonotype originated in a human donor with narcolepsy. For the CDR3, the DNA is TGTGCCAGCAGCCCGTCCCGGGACAGTGTCTATGGCTACACCTTC. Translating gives CASSPSRDSVYGYTF.